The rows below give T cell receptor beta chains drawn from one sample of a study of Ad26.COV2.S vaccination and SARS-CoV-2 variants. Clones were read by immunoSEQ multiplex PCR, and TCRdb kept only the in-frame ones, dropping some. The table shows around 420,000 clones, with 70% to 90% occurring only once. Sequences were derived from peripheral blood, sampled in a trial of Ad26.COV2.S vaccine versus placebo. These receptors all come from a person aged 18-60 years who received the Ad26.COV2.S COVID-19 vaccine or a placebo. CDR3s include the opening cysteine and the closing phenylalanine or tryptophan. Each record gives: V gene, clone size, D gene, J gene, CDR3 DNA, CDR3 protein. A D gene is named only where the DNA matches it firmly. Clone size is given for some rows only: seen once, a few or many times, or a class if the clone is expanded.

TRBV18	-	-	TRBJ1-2	TGTGCCAGCTCACCAGGTACGGGGGTGCGTCATGGCTACACCTTC	CASSPGTGVRHGYTF
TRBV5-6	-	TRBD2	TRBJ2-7	TGTGCCAGCAGCGCGGGACTAGCGGGGGGGCCAGACGAGCAGTACTTC	CASSAGLAGGPDEQYF
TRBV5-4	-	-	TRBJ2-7	TGTGCCAGCAGCTTGGAAGTGGGACGGATCTACGAGCAGTACTTC	CASSLEVGRIYEQYF
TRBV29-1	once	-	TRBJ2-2	TGCAGCGTTGAGAGGGGTGCCGGGGAGCTGTTTTTT	CSVERGAGELFF
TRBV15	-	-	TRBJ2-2	TGTGCCACCAGCAGAGATCGGCAGGGCTCCGGGGAGCTGTTTTTT	CATSRDRQGSGELFF
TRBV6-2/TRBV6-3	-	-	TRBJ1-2	TGTGCCAGCAGCAGAGTTAACTATGGCTACACCTTC	CASSRVNYGYTF
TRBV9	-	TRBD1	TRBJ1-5	TGTGCCAGCAGCGTAGGAGGGGGCGCAGGGCAGCCCCAGCATTTT	CASSVGGGAGQPQHF
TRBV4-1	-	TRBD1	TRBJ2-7	TGCGCCAGCAGCCAACGGACAGGGAGCGACTACGAGCAGTACTTC	CASSQRTGSDYEQYF
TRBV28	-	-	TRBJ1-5	TGTGCCAGCAGTTTGGGGAGGGGTCAGCCCCAGCATTTT	CASSLGRGQPQHF
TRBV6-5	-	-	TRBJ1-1	TGTGCCAGCCGGACTTCGGGAGCTGAAGCTTTCTTT	CASRTSGAEAFF
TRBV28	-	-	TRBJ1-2	TGTGCCAGCAGTTTTTCCAGCCTAGGCTACACCTTC	CASSFSSLGYTF
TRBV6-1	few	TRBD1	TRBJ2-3	TGTGCCAGCAGTGAGAGAGGACAGGGCGGGACAGATACGCAGTATTTT	CASSERGQGGTDTQYF
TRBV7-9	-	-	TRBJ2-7	TGTGCCAGCAGCTTGGCTTTGGGCGGTACCTACGAGCAGTACTTC	CASSLALGGTYEQYF
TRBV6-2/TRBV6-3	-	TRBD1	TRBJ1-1	TGTGCCAGCAGTTACGAGGGGGCGCCCCGCACTGAAGCTTTCTTT	CASSYEGAPRTEAFF
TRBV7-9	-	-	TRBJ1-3	TGTGCCAGCAGCGTCCTGTCTTCTGGAAACACCATATATTTT	CASSVLSSGNTIYF
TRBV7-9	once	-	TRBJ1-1	TGTGCCAGCAGCTTAGCTAGCGGGGGAGCTTTCTTT	CASSLASGGAFF
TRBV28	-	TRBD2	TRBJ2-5	TGTGCCAGCAGGTGGACTAGCGGGGGGACGGAGGAGGAGACCCAGTACTTC	CASRWTSGGTEEETQYF
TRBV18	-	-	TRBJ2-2	TGTGCCAGCTCACCACGGGACCATCCGACTAGGATGAACACCGGGGAGCTGTTTTTT	CASSPRDHPTRMNTGELFF
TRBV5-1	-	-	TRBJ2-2	TGCGCCAGCAGCTTCTCCAGGGAAAACACCGGGGAGCTGTTTTTT	CASSFSRENTGELFF
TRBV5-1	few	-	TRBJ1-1	TGCGCCAGCAGTTTTTGGGGGTCTGAAGCTTTCTTT	CASSFWGSEAFF
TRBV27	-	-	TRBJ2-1	TGTGCCGCCAGATCCATGACTAGGGACAATGAGCAGTTCTTC	CAARSMTRDNEQFF
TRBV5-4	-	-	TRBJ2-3	TGTGCCAGCAGCTCCCCAGGTACAGATACGCAGTATTTT	CASSSPGTDTQYF
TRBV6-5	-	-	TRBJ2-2	TGTGCCAGCAGTTCGGGCAGCCCGAACACCGGGGAGCTGTTTTTT	CASSSGSPNTGELFF
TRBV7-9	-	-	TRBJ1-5	TGTGCCAGCAGCTTAGACAGGGCACAGCCCCAGCATTTT	CASSLDRAQPQHF